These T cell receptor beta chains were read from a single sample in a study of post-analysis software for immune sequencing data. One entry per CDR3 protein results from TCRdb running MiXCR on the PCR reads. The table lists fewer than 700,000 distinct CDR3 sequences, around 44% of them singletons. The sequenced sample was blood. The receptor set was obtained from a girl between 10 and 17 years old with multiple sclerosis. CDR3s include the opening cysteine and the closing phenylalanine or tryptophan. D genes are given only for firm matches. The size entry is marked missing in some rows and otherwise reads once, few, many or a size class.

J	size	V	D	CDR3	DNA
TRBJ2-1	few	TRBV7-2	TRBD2	CASSTTSGDEQFF	TGTGCCAGCAGCACTACTAGCGGCGATGAGCAGTTCTTC
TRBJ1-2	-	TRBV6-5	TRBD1	CASSYSIRRQGASGYTF	TGTGCCAGCAGTTACTCGATACGACGACAGGGGGCTTCTGGCTACACCTTC
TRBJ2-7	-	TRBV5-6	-	CASTLAFLQYEQYF	TGTGCCAGCACACTCGCGTTTCTGCAGTACGAGCAGTACTTC
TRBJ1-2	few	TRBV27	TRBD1	CASSQDRDADYGYTF	TGTGCCAGCAGTCAAGACAGGGACGCTGACTATGGCTACACCTTC
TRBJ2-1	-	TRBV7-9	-	CASSLRRAAFTYNEQFF	TGTGCCAGCAGCTTAAGGCGAGCGGCCTTCACCTACAATGAGCAGTTCTTC
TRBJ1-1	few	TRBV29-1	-	CSVVLAGGNTEAFF	TGCAGCGTTGTTTTGGCAGGAGGGAACACTGAAGCTTTCTTT
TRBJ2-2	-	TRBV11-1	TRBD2	CASSQGLVGNTGELFF	TGTGCCAGCAGCCAGGGACTAGTCGGTAACACCGGGGAGCTGTTTTTT
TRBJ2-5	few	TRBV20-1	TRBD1	CSAIYRGPRETQYF	TGCAGTGCTATTTACAGGGGGCCGCGAGAGACCCAGTACTTC
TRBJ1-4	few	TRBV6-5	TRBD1	CASSIDRGKEKLFF	TGTGCCAGCAGTATCGACAGGGGAAAGGAAAAACTGTTTTTT
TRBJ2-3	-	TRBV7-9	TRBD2	CASSWWEGDTQYF	TGTGCCAGCAGCTGGTGGGAGGGAGATACGCAGTATTTT
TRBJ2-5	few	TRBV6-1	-	CASSKGAGGSQEQYF	TGTGCCAGCTCTAAAGGGGCAGGGGGGAGTCAGGAGCAGTACTTC
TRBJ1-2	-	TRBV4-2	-	CASSQGVAAPYGYTF	TGTGCCAGCAGCCAAGGGGTCGCAGCCCCCTATGGCTACACCTTC
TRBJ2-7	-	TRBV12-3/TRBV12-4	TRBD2	CASSRLPAGSSYEQYF	TGTGCCAGCAGTCGCCTTCCAGCGGGGAGCTCCTACGAGCAGTACTTC
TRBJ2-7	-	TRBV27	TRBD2	CASSLRSPRDYNFYEQYF	TGTGCCAGCAGTTTACGAAGTCCCCGGGACTACAATTTTTACGAGCAGTACTTC
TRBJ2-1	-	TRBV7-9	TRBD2	CASSLVGSGRVDEQFF	TGTGCCAGCAGCTTAGTGGGTAGCGGGAGAGTAGATGAGCAGTTCTTC
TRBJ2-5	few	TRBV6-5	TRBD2	CASLAPGGKTQYF	TGTGCCAGCCTCGCTCCGGGGGGAAAGACCCAGTACTTC
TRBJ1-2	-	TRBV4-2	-	CASSQDPGPYGYTF	TGTGCCAGCAGCCAAGATCCGGGACCCTATGGCTACACCTTC
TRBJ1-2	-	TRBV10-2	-	CASSENGTVYGYTF	TGCGCCAGCAGTGAGAATGGGACGGTCTATGGCTACACCTTC
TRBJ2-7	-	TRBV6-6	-	CASSSRAYEQYF	TGTGCCAGCAGTTCCCGGGCCTACGAGCAGTACTTC
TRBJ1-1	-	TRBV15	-	CATSRVPRGSSTEAFF	TGTGCCACCAGCAGAGTACCTCGGGGTAGTTCTACTGAAGCTTTCTTT
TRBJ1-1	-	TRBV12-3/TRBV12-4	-	CASSHPGTQNTEAFF	TGTGCCAGCAGTCACCCCGGGACACAGAACACTGAAGCTTTCTTT
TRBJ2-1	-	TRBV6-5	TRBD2	CASSLFGTSSYNEQFF	TGTGCCAGCAGTCTATTTGGGACTAGCTCCTACAATGAGCAGTTCTTC
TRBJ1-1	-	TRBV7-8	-	CASSPRWGNTEAFF	TGTGCCAGCAGCCCCAGATGGGGGAACACTGAAGCTTTCTTT
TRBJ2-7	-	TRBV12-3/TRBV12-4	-	CASSFEGSKYEQYF	TGTGCCAGCAGTTTTGAGGGGTCCAAGTACGAGCAGTACTTC
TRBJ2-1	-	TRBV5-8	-	CASSPPLWEQFF	TGTGCCAGCAGCCCCCCCCTATGGGAGCAGTTCTTC
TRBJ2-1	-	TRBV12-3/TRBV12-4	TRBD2	CASSSQGLAASSYNEQFF	TGTGCCAGCAGTTCGCAGGGACTAGCGGCTAGCTCCTACAATGAGCAGTTCTTC
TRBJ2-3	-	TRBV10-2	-	CASSATLEGFRAQYF	TGCGCCAGCAGTGCCACGCTGGAGGGATTTAGGGCGCAGTATTTT
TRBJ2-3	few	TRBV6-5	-	CASSYAGIADTQYF	TGTGCCAGCAGTTACGCGGGAATAGCAGATACGCAGTATTTT
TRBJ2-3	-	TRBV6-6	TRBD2	CASSPGTSGILYTQYF	TGTGCCAGCAGCCCCGGGACTAGCGGGATTTTGTATACGCAGTATTTT
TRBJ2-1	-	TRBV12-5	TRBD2	CASGSGTSGPYNEQFF	TGTGCTAGTGGTAGCGGGACTAGCGGACCCTACAATGAGCAGTTCTTC
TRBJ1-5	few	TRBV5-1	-	CASSFGQNQPQHF	TGCGCCAGCAGCTTCGGACAGAATCAGCCCCAGCATTTT
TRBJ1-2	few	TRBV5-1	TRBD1	CASSRTIMGQLDYTF	TGCGCCAGCAGCAGAACTATAATGGGACAGCTTGACTACACCTTC